These 12 T cell receptor beta chains were all obtained from the same sample, sequenced in a study of CD4 and CD8 cells across lung adenocarcinoma regions. TCRdb re-analysed the PCR reads in MiXCR, keeping a single row per CDR3 protein. This table holds roughly 20,000 distinct CDR3 sequences, 50% to 55% found once. Source material: CD8+ T cells from the center of a lung tumor. These receptors were taken from a female donor with lung adenocarcinoma. The CD4 and CD8 labels of this study may be unreliable.

This chain connects TRBV28 to TRBJ1-2; TRBD1 agrees at 10 bases. Germline assignment: CDR1 MDHEN and CDR2 SYDVKM. The trim removed 5 bases at V and 6 bases at J, leaving 12 bases unmatched. The CDR3 runs 16 residues. The CDR3 region has the DNA TGTGCCAGCAGTGACAACCAACGGACAGGGGGTAATGGCTACACCTTC. Protein product: CASSDNQRTGGNGYTF.

The rearrangement joins TRBV6-5 to TRBJ2-3; TRBD2 matches at 8 bases. The germline V gene encodes CDR1 MNHEY and CDR2 SVGAGI. CDR3 length equals 15 residues. The J segment lost 4 bases and the V segment lost 6 bases, leaving 9 bases of the junction unmatched. The CDR3: CASRYSGKGSDTQYF. The CDR3 DNA reads as TGTGCCAGCAGATATAGCGGGAAGGGGTCAGATACGCAGTATTTT.

Within the sample, this clonotype is medium-sized. The chain has TRBV27 and TRBJ2-2; D remains unclear. This CDR3 has 13 residues. Germline CDR1 reads MNHEY; CDR2 reads SMNVEV (reference sequence). V lost 2 bases, J lost 8 bases, and 9 bases lay in between. CDR3 protein: CASSLSFEGELFF. In DNA form, the CDR3 reads TGTGCCAGCAGTTTAAGTTTCGAAGGGGAGCTGTTTTTT.

About this clonotype: A junction boundary mismatches the germline segment, possibly from a read error. The rearrangement joins TRBV27 to TRBJ2-4; weak D call: TRBD2 (6 bases). The CDR3 extends over 13 amino acids. Germline V gene data show CDR1 as MNHEY and CDR2 as SMNVEV (reference sequence). In DNA, the CDR3 is TGTGCCAGCGGGGGGTGTGTCCAAAACACTCAGTACTTC. It translates to CASGGCVQNTQYF.

This chain uses TRBV27 with TRBJ2-5, with 16 positions matching TRBD2. The CDR3 is 16 residues long. V shed 5 bases and J 5 bases; nucleotides not matched to a gene: 5. CDR1 is MNHEY and CDR2 is SMNVEV in the germline V gene (reference sequence). CDR3: CASSQGLAGGRETQYF. As DNA, the CDR3 is TGTGCCAGCAGTCAGGGACTAGCGGGAGGGCGGGAGACCCAGTACTTC.

This clonotype has ten or more counts. A much larger clonotype is one base distant, so this may be a read error. The chain links TRBV10-1 to TRBJ2-1; TRBD2 matches 7 bases. TRBJ2-7 matches the DNA end more closely, so the J call is doubtful. This CDR3 region has 14 residues. Germline assignment: CDR1 WNHNN and CDR2 SYGVQD (reference sequence). CDR3 coding DNA: TGCGCCAGCAGTGAAATGGCGGGAGCCAATGAGCAGTACTTC. Its translation: CASSEMAGANEQYF.

The chain has TRBV6-5 and TRBJ2-1; D is possibly TRBD1 or TRBD2 (5 bases each). Trimming took 2 bases from V and 0 from J, leaving 20 bases between them. The length of the CDR3 is 19 residues. Germline V lookup: CDR1 MNHEY, CDR2 SVGAGI. In nucleotides, the CDR3 is TGTGCCAGCAGTTACAGGTCGGGGCTAACTCCTAGCTCCTACAATGAGCAGTTCTTC. Amino acid sequence: CASSYRSGLTPSSYNEQFF.

There are a few counts of this clonotype. The rearrangement uses TRBV11-3 and TRBJ2-1; TRBD1 might be the D (6 bases). TRBJ2-7 explains the end of the DNA better; the J call may be wrong. The CDR3 covers 16 residues. Germline V gives CDR1 SGHNT, CDR2 YENEEA. The chain's CDR3 is CASSPSGESSYNEQYF. The CDR3, as DNA: TGTGCCAGCAGCCCGTCAGGGGAAAGCTCCTACAATGAGCAGTACTTC.

The rearrangement joins TRBV6-5 to TRBJ1-2; D possibly corresponds to TRBD1 (6 bases). This CDR3 has 15 amino acids. V lost 7 bases, J lost 1 base, and 16 bases lay in between. Germline V gene data show CDR1 as MNHEY and CDR2 as SVGAGI. CDR3 nucleotide sequence: TGTGCCAGCATTCTCACCCCAGGGGATAACTATGGCTACACCTTC. Residues: CASILTPGDNYGYTF.

This clonotype appeared once. The chain recombines TRBV6-1 with TRBJ2-5; the D gene is possibly TRBD1 (6 bases). The J call is uncertain, as TRBJ2-7 better fits the DNA end. CDR1 is MNHNS, CDR2 SASEGT, per germline. The CDR3 totals 14 residues. This CDR3 is CASSFRQEKYEQYF. DNA for the CDR3: TGTGCCAGCAGCTTTAGACAGGAAAAATACGAGCAGTACTTC.

The gene calls are TRBV6-1 and TRBJ2-2, with 7 bases matching TRBD1. This CDR3 comprises 15 residues. Germline CDR1 and CDR2: MNHNS and SASEGT. J was trimmed by 5 bases and V by 7 bases; bases with no gene match: 10. The CDR3 loop is CASKTGLGQTGELFF. CDR3 DNA sequence: TGTGCCAGCAAGACAGGGTTAGGACAGACCGGGGAGCTGTTTTTT.

This chain uses TRBV6-1 with TRBJ2-7, with D possibly being TRBD2 (6 bases). The CDR3 has 12 residues. Germline V gene sequence: CDR1 MNHNS, CDR2 SASEGT. Trimming took off 11 bases at V and 4 bases at J, with 15 bases between the two ends. This CDR3 is CAVQGLSYEQYF. Here the CDR3 DNA reads TGTGCCGTCCAGGGACTTTCATACGAGCAGTACTTC.